This T cell receptor (beta chain) was recorded in a study of graft-versus-host responses after intestinal transplantation. The CDR3 has 20 residues. Germline CDR1 is LGHNA and CDR2 is YNFKEQ. V lost 0 bases and J lost 9; bases outside the gene matches: 20. This clone was recorded a few times. What it binds is unknown. This table comes from immunoSEQ multiplex PCR, and its TCRdb copy is limited to in-frame clones, with some not included. This sample carries approximately 33,000 clones, just under 85% of them seen once, and the ten largest clones take 15% to 20%. The sequence derives from a human donor who received an intestinal transplant. This chain joins TRBV4-2 and TRBJ2-5; 12 nucleotides match TRBD2. This material consisted of unstimulated CD8+ T cells sorted from spleen or lymph node cells, taken before intestinal transplant. The CDR3 sequence is CASSQDQGSGGLAGRGAQYF. As DNA, the CDR3 is TGTGCCAGCAGCCAAGATCAGGGGTCGGGCGGACTAGCGGGGAGGGGGGCCCAGTACTTC.